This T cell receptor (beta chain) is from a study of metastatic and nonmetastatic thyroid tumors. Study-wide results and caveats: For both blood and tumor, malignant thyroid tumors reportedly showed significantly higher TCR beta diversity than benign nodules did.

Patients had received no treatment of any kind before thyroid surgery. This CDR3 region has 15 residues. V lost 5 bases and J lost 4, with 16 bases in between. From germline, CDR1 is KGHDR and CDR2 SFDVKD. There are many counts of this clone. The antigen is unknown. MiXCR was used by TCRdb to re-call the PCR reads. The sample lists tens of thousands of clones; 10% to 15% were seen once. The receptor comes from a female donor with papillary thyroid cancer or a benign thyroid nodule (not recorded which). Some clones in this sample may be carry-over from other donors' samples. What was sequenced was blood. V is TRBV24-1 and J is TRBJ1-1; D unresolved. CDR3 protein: CATSVSTGGSTEAFF. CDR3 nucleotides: TGTGCCACCAGTGTATCAACGGGAGGTAGCACTGAAGCTTTCTTT.